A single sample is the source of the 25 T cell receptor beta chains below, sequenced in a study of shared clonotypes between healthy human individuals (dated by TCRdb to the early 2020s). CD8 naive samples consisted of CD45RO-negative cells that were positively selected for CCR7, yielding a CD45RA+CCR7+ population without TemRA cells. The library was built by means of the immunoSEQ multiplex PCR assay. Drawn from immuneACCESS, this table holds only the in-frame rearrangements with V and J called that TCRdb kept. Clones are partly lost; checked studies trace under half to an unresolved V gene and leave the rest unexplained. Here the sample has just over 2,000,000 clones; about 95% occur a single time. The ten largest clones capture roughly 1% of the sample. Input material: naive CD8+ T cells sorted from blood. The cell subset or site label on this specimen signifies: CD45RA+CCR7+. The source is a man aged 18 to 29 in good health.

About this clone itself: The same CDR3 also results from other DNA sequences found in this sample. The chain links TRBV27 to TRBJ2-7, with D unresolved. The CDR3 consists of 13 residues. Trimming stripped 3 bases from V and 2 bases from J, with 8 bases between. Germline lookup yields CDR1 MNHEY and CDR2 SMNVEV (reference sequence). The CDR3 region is CASSFRLTYEQYF. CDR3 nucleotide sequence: TGTGCCAGCAGTTTCAGGCTAACCTACGAGCAGTACTTC.

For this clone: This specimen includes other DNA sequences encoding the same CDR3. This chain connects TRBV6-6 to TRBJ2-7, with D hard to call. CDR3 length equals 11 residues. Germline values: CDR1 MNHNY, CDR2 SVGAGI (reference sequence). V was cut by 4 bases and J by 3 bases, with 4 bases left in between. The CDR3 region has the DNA TGTGCCAGCAGTTCAATCTACGAGCAGTACTTC. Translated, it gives CASSSIYEQYF.

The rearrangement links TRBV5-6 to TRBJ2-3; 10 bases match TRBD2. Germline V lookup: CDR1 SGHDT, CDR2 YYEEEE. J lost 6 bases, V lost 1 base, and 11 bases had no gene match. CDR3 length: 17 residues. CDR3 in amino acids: CASSLWGAGGPLDTQYF. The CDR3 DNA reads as TGTGCCAGCAGCTTGTGGGGAGCGGGAGGGCCTCTTGATACGCAGTATTTT.

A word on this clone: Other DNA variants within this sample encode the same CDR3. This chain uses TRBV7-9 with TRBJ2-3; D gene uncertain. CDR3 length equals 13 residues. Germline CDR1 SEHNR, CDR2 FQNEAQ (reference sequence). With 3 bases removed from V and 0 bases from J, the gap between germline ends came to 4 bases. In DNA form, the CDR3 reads TGTGCCAGCAGCTTTCCCAGCACAGATACGCAGTATTTT. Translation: CASSFPSTDTQYF.

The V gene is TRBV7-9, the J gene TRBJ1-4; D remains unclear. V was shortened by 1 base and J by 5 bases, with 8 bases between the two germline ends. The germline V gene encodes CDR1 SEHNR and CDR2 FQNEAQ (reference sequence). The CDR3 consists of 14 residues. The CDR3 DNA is TGTGCCAGCAGCTTAGAAGTGGACAATGAAAAACTGTTTTTT. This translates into CASSLEVDNEKLFF.

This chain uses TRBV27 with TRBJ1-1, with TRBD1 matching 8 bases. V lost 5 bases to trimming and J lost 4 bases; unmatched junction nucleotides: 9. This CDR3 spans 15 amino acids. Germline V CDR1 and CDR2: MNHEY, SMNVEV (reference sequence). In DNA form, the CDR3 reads TGTGCCAGCAGTGTCACAGGGACAGGTCTCACTGAAGCTTTCTTT. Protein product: CASSVTGTGLTEAFF.

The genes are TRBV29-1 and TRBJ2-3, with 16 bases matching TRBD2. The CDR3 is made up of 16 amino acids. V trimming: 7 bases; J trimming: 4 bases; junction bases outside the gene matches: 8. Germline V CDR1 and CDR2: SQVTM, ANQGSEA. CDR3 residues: CSARPGLAGGPDTQYF. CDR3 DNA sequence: TGCAGCGCCCGCCCGGGACTAGCGGGAGGGCCAGATACGCAGTATTTT.

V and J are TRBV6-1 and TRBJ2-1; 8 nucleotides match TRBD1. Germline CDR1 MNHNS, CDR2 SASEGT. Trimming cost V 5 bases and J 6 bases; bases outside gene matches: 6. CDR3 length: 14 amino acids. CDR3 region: CASSTGGSGNEQFF. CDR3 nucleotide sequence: TGTGCCAGCAGTACAGGGGGTTCGGGCAATGAGCAGTTCTTC.

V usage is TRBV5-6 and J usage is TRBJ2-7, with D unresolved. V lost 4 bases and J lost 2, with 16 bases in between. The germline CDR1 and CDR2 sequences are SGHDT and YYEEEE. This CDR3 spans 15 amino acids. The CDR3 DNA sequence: TGTGCCAGCAGCCTATCGTTGGATGGGCCCTACGAGCAGTACTTC. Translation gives CASSLSLDGPYEQYF.

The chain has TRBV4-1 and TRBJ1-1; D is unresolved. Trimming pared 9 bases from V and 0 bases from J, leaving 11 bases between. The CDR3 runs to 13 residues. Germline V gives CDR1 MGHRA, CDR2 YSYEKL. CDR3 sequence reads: CASGTLMNTEAFF. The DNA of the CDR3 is TGCGCCAGTGGAACCCTTATGAACACTGAAGCTTTCTTT.

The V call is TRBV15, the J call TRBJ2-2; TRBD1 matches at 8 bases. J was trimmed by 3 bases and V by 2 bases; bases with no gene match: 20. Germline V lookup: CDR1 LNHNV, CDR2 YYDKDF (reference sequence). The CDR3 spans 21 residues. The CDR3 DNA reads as TGTGCCACCAGCAGACCCAGAGTCAGGACAGGGAGATTTCGCGACACCGGGGAGCTGTTTTTT. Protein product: CATSRPRVRTGRFRDTGELFF.

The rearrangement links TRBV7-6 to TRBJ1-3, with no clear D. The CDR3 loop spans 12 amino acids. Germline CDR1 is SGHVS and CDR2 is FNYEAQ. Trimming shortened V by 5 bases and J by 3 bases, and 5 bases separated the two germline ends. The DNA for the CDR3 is TGTGCCAGCAGCCCAAATGGAAACACCATATATTTT. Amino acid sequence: CASSPNGNTIYF.

CDR3 sequence: CASSPMTRPYNEQFF. The DNA of the CDR3 is TGTGCCAGCAGTCCCATGACTAGACCCTACAATGAGCAGTTCTTC. The rearrangement uses TRBV27 and TRBJ2-1; D possibly corresponds to TRBD2 (6 bases). V was shortened by 5 bases and J by 2 bases, with 13 bases between the two germline ends. The CDR3 runs 15 residues. Per germline, CDR1 MNHEY and CDR2 SMNVEV (reference sequence).

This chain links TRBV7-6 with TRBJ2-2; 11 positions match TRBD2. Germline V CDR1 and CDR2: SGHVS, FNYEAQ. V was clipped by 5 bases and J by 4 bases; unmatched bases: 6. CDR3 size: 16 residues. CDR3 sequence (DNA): TGTGCCAGCAGCCCCCGACTAGCGGGAATCACCGGGGAGCTGTTTTTT. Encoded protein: CASSPRLAGITGELFF. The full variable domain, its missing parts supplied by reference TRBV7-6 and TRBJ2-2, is GAGVSQSPRYKVTKRGQDVALRCDPISGHVSLYWYRQALGQGPEFLTYFNYEAQQDKSGLPNDRFSAERPEGSISTLTIQRTEQRDSAMYRCASSPRLAGITGELFFGEGSRLTVL.

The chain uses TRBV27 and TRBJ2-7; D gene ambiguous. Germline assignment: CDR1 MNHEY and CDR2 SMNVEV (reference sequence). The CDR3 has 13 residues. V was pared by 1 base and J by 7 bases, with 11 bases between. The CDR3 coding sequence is TGTGCCAGCAGTTTATTGGGGAAGTGGGAGCAGTACTTC. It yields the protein CASSLLGKWEQYF.

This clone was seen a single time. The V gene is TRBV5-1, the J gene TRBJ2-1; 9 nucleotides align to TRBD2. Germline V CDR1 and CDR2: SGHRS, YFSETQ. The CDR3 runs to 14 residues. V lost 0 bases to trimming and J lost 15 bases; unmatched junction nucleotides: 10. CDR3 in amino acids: CASSLEGLADNRFF. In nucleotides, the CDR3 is TGCGCCAGCAGCTTGGAGGGACTAGCCGATAACCGGTTCTTC.

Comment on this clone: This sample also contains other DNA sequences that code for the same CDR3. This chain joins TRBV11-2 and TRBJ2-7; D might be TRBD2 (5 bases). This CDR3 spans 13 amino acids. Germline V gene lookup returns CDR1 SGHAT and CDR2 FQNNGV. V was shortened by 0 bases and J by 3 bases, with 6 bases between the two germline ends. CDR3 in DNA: TGTGCCAGCAGCTTAGAGAGCGGCTACGAGCAGTACTTC. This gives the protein CASSLESGYEQYF.

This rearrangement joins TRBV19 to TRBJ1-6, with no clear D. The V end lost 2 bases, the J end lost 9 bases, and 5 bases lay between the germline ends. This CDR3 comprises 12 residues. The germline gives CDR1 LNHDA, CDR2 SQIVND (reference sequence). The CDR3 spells CASSIQGSPLHF. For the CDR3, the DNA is TGTGCCAGTAGTATACAAGGTTCACCCCTCCACTTT.

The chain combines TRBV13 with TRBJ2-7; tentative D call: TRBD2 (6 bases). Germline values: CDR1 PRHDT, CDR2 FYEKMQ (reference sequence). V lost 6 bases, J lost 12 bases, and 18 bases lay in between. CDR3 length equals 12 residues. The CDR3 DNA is TGTGCCAGCAGGGAGGGTTCGGGCCAATGGTACTTC. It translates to CASREGSGQWYF.

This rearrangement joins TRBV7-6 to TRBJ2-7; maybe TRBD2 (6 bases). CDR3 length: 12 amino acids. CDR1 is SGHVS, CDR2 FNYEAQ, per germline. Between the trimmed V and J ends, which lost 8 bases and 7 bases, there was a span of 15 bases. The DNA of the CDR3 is TGTGCCAGCTCCTCGGCGGCGGGGGAGCAGTACTTC. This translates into CASSSAAGEQYF.

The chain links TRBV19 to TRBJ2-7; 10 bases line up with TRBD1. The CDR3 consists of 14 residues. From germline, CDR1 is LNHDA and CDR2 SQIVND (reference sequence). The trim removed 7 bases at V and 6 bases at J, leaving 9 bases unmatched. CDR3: CASTGQGKFGEQYF. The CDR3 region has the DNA TGTGCCAGTACGGGACAGGGGAAGTTCGGCGAGCAGTACTTC.

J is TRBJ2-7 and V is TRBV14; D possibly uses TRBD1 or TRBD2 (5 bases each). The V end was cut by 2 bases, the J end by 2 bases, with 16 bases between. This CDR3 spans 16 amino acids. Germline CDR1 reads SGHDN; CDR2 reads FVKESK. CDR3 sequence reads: CASSQLDRDGTYEQYF. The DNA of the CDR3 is TGTGCCAGCAGCCAACTCGACCGGGACGGTACCTACGAGCAGTACTTC.

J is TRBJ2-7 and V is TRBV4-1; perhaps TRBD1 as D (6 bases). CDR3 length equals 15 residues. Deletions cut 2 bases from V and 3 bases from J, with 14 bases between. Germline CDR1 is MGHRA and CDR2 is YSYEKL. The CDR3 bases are TGCGCCAGCAGCCAATTACAGGGAGTCAGCTACGAGCAGTACTTC. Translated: CASSQLQGVSYEQYF.

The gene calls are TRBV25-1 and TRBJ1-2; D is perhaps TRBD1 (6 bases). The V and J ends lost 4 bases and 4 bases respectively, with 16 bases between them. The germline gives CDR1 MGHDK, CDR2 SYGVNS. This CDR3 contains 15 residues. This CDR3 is CASSVDETGFYGYTF. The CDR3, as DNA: TGTGCCAGCAGTGTAGACGAGACAGGCTTCTATGGCTACACCTTC.

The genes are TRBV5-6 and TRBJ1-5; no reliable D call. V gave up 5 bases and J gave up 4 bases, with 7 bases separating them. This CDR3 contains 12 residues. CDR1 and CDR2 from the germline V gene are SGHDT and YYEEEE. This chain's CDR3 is CASSNENQPQHF. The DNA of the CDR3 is TGTGCCAGCAGTAATGAAAATCAGCCCCAGCATTTT.